These 16 T cell receptor beta chains originate from one sample sequenced in a study of T cell responses to AZD1222 COVID-19 vaccine. Method: immunoSEQ multiplex PCR; TCRdb's copy keeps in-frame clones and lacks some. The sample lists 100,000 or so clones, around 84% occurring once. Sequences were derived from peripheral blood, sampled 28 days after the second AZD1222 dose. The source is an adult who received the AZD1222 COVID-19 vaccine.

V and J are TRBV30 and TRBJ2-5; TRBD2 matches at 9 bases. The J segment lost 3 bases and the V segment lost 6 bases, leaving 8 bases of the junction unmatched. CDR1 is GTSNPN, CDR2 SVGIG, per germline (reference sequence). The CDR3 runs 14 residues. CDR3 amino acids: CACFSGTSKETQYF. The CDR3 DNA sequence: TGTGCCTGTTTCTCCGGGACTAGCAAAGAGACCCAGTACTTC.

V gene TRBV6-6 combines with J gene TRBJ1-3, with 8 bases identical to TRBD1. The V gene end was trimmed by 2 bases and the J gene end by 0 bases; junction bases not matched to a gene: 3. CDR3 size: 16 residues. CDR1 is MNHNY and CDR2 is SVGAGI in the germline V gene (reference sequence). In DNA form, the CDR3 reads TGTGCCAGCAGTTACCAGGGACAGGCCTCTGGAAACACCATATATTTT. This translates into CASSYQGQASGNTIYF.

This clone came up a few times. The DNA of the CDR3 is TGTGCCAGCAGTGGACAGGGGAGAGCTGAAGCTTTCTTT. It is translated as CASSGQGRAEAFF. V is TRBV2 and J is TRBJ1-1, with 8 positions matching TRBD1. Germline V lookup: CDR1 SNHLY, CDR2 FYNNEI. The CDR3 sequence is 13 residues long. V gave up 4 bases and J gave up 6 bases; unmatched junction bases: 4.

This chain joins TRBV11-3 and TRBJ1-1, with 8 bases aligning to TRBD1. V trimming: 5 bases; J trimming: 4 bases; junction bases outside the gene matches: 3. The CDR3 is 13 residues long. Germline loops: CDR1 SGHNT, CDR2 YENEEA. CDR3 protein: CASSRQGATEAFF. DNA for the CDR3: TGTGCCAGCAGCCGTCAGGGGGCCACTGAAGCTTTCTTT.

This rearrangement joins TRBV7-9 to TRBJ2-2; possible D gene TRBD1, 6 bases. V lost 6 bases and J 6 bases, leaving 20 bases between the germline ends. Germline CDR1 reads SEHNR; CDR2 reads FQNEAQ (reference sequence). The CDR3 loop spans 16 amino acids. CDR3: CASSHNPHRDAGELFF. The CDR3 nucleotides are TGTGCCAGCAGTCATAACCCCCACAGGGACGCCGGGGAGCTGTTTTTT.

The chain has TRBV15 and TRBJ2-3, with unresolved D. This CDR3 spans 14 amino acids. CDR1 is LNHNV, CDR2 YYDKDF, per germline (reference sequence). Trimming left V 0 bases short and J 1 base short, with 5 bases between. The CDR3 reads CATSRDPRTDTQYF. The DNA for the CDR3 is TGTGCCACCAGCAGAGATCCGCGCACAGATACGCAGTATTTT.

This clone has just one count. The chain is built from TRBV30 and TRBJ1-3, with D hard to call. The CDR3 covers 12 residues. CDR1 GTSNPN and CDR2 SVGIG come from the germline V gene (reference sequence). With 3 bases removed from V and 3 bases from J, the gap between germline ends came to 6 bases. CDR3 coding DNA: TGTGCCTGGAGCGGGGTTGGAAACACCATATATTTT. Its protein product is CAWSGVGNTIYF.

This chain joins TRBV5-1 and TRBJ2-3, with 13 bases fitting TRBD2. This CDR3 has 18 residues. From germline, CDR1 is SGHRS and CDR2 YFSETQ. The J segment lost 0 bases and the V segment lost 3 bases, leaving 7 bases of the junction unmatched. As DNA, the CDR3 is TGCGCCAGCAGCTCGGCCCGGACTAGCGGGGGTAGCACAGATACGCAGTATTTT. Its translation is CASSSARTSGGSTDTQYF.

The chain has TRBV2 and TRBJ2-6; the D is unclear. Looked up from germline, CDR1 is SNHLY and CDR2 is FYNNEI. The length of the CDR3 is 17 residues. Trimming shortened V by 3 bases and J by 1 base, and 13 bases separated the two germline ends. The CDR3 spells CASSDGPSRSGANVLTF. The CDR3 nucleotides are TGTGCCAGCAGTGATGGACCTTCGCGATCTGGGGCCAACGTCCTGACTTTC.

This clone was picked up a small number of times. The rearrangement links TRBV19 to TRBJ2-1; 8 bases are a match to TRBD2. Looked up from germline, CDR1 is LNHDA and CDR2 is SQIVND (reference sequence). The CDR3 runs 17 residues. V shed 5 bases, J shed 2 bases, and the junction held 11 bases outside the gene matches. The DNA for the CDR3 is TGTGCCAGTAGTCCCCAGACTAGCGCGGTACCCTACAATGAGCAGTTCTTC. Translation: CASSPQTSAVPYNEQFF.

The rearrangement joins TRBV11-3 to TRBJ2-3; D is uncertain. V shed 5 bases and J shed 0 bases, with 9 bases lying between them. This CDR3 has 14 residues. Per germline, CDR1 SGHNT and CDR2 YENEEA. The CDR3 here is CASSNTLSTDTQYF. The CDR3 nucleotides are TGTGCCAGCAGCAATACCCTTAGCACAGATACGCAGTATTTT.

V and J are TRBV29-1 and TRBJ1-4, with D tentatively TRBD1 (5 bases). Trimming removed 5 bases from V and 7 bases from J, with 17 bases in between. CDR3 length equals 14 residues. Germline V lookup: CDR1 SQVTM, CDR2 ANQGSEA. The CDR3 protein is CSVFGGGEREKLFF. The CDR3 region has the DNA TGCAGCGTTTTTGGGGGAGGGGAACGTGAAAAACTGTTTTTT.

The V call is TRBV28, the J call TRBJ1-2, with TRBD1 matching over 12 bases. Germline trimming cut 5 bases from V and 4 bases from J; bases unmatched to any gene: 5. Germline V gene lookup returns CDR1 MDHEN and CDR2 SYDVKM. The CDR3 loop spans 15 amino acids. The CDR3 coding sequence is TGTGCCAGCAGTGAGGGACAGGGGGCACGCTATGGCTACACCTTC. It codes for CASSEGQGARYGYTF.

The chain recombines TRBV19 with TRBJ2-4; 12 nucleotides agree with TRBD2. Losses at the gene ends were 5 bases for V and 6 bases for J; bases not matched to a gene: 14. The CDR3 has 18 amino acids. Germline V CDR1 and CDR2: LNHDA, SQIVND (reference sequence). The CDR3 sequence: CASSPHRGLAGGRNIQYF. The CDR3 DNA sequence: TGTGCCAGTAGTCCCCACCGGGGGCTAGCGGGGGGGAGAAACATTCAGTACTTC.

The gene calls are TRBV20-1 and TRBJ1-2; no clear D. The CDR3 sequence is 10 residues long. The germline V gene has CDR1 DFQATT and CDR2 SNEGSKA (reference sequence). Trimming stripped 6 bases from V and 3 bases from J, with 5 bases between. CDR3 nucleotides: TGCAGTGCAGATCACTATGGCTACACCTTC. It is translated as CSADHYGYTF.

This chain uses TRBV5-4 with TRBJ2-7; 10 bases are a match to TRBD2. The germline V gene encodes CDR1 SGHNT and CDR2 YYREEE (reference sequence). The ends lost 7 bases at V and 2 bases at J; junction bases unmatched: 6. The CDR3 has 14 residues. The CDR3 reads CASRKRGGAYEQYF. The CDR3 DNA is TGTGCCAGCCGCAAGCGGGGGGGGGCCTACGAGCAGTACTTC.